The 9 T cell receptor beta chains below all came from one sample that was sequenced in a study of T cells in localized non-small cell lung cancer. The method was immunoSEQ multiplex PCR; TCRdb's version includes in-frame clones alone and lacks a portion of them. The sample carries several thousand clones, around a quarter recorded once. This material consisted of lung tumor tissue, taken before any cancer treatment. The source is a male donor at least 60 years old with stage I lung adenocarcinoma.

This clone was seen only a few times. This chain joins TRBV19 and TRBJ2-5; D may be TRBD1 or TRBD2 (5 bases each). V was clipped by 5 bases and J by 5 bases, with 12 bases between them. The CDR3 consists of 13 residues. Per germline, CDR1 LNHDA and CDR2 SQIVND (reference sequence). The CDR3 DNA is TGTGCCAGTAGTGGAGGCAGACAGGAGACCCAGTACTTC. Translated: CASSGGRQETQYF.

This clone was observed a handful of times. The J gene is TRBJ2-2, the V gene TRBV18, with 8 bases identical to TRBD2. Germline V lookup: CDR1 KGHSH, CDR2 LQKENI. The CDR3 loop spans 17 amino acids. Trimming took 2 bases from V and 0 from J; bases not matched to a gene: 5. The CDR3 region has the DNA TGTGCCAGCTCACCAGGAGCGGGGGTACCGAACACCGGGGAGCTGTTTTTT. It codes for CASSPGAGVPNTGELFF. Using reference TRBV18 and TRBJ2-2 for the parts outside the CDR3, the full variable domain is NAGVMQNPRHLVRRRGQEARLRCSPMKGHSHVYWYRQLPEEGLKFMVYLQKENIIDESGMPKERFSAEFPKEGPSILRIQQVVRGDSAAYFCASSPGAGVPNTGELFFGEGSRLTVL.

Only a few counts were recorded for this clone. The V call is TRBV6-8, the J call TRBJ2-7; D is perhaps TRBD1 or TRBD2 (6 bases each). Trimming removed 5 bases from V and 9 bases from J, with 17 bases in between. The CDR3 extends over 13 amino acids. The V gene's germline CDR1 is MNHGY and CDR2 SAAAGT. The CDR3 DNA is TGTGCCAGCAGTCGGGGGCCCTCAGGTGGGCAGTACTTC. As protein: CASSRGPSGGQYF.

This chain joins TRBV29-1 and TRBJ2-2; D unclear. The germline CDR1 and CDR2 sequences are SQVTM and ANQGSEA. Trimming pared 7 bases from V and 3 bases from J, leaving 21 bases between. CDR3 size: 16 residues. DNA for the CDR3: TGCAGCGCCGGCGAGGCGAGCCGGAGATACACCGGGGAGCTGTTTTTT. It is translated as CSAGEASRRYTGELFF.

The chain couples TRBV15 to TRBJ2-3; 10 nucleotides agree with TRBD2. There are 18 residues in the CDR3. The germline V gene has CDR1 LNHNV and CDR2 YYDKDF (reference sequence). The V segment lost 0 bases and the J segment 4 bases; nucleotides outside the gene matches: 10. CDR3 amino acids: CATSRDGISGGAADTQYF. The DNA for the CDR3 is TGTGCCACCAGCAGAGATGGTATCAGCGGGGGGGCGGCAGATACGCAGTATTTT.

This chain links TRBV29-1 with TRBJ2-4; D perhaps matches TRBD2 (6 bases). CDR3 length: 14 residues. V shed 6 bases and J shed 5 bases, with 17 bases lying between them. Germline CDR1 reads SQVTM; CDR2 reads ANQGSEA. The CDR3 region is CSVREVGRQNIQYF. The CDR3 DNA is TGCAGCGTCAGGGAGGTGGGTAGACAAAACATTCAGTACTTC.

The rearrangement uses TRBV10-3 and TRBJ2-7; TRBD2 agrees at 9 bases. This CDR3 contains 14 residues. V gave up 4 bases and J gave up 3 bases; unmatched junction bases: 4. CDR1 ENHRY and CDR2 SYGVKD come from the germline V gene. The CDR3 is CAISAASGDYEQYF. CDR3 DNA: TGTGCCATCAGTGCTGCTAGCGGGGACTACGAGCAGTACTTC.

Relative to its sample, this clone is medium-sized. Here the CDR3 reads CASSLGLAVGQETQYF. The CDR3 region has the DNA TGTGCCAGCAGCTTAGGACTAGCGGTAGGCCAAGAGACCCAGTACTTC. The V gene is TRBV11-3, the J gene TRBJ2-5; 9 positions agree with TRBD2. After removal of 1 base from V and 1 base from J, the junction contained 4 bases not matched to a gene. This CDR3 is 16 amino acids long. Germline-derived CDR1 and CDR2 are SGHNT and YENEEA.

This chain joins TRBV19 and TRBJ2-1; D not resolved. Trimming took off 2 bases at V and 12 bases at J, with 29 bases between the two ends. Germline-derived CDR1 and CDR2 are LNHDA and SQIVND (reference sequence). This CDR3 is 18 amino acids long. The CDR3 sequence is CASSIIWDTAGESGTQFF. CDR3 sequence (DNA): TGTGCCAGTAGTATAATTTGGGATACAGCTGGGGAATCGGGTACGCAGTTCTTC.